The clone carrying this T cell receptor (beta chain) was seen just once. This specimen comes from a study of blood T cell repertoires in COVID-19. At the level of the study: The study drew acute and convalescent COVID-19 samples from the United States, Italy and Spain.

Trimming removed 3 bases from V and 0 bases from J, with 10 bases in between. Per germline, CDR1 GTSNPN and CDR2 SVGIG (reference sequence). There are 14 residues in the CDR3. The repertoire was sequenced with immunoSEQ multiplex PCR; TCRdb's copy has only in-frame clones and lacks some. The table has about 160,000 clones, approximately 75% seen once. The chain joins TRBV30 to TRBJ2-3; D is unresolved. The specimen was peripheral blood. This TCR was sampled from a human donor in a cohort sampled during active COVID-19. Here the CDR3 reads CAWRVGASTDTQYF. DNA of the CDR3: TGTGCCTGGAGGGTAGGAGCTAGCACAGATACGCAGTATTTT. The whole variable domain, remainder taken from reference TRBV30 and TRBJ2-3, is SQTIHQWPATLVQPVGSPLSLECTVEGTSNPNLYWYRQAAGRGLQLLFYSVGIGQISSEVPQNLSASRPQDRQFILSSKKLLLSDSGFYLCAWRVGASTDTQYFGPGTRLTVL.